This entry lists 21 T cell receptor beta chains sequenced from one sample in a study of tissue T cells after allogeneic stem cell transplantation. The method was immunoSEQ multiplex PCR; TCRdb's version includes in-frame clones alone and lacks a portion of them. The sample holds about 26,000 clones, about 90% seen once. The material was blood, obtained before transplantation. These receptors came from a male donor aged 60 or over who later had graft-versus-host disease after an allogeneic stem cell transplant.

This clone was counted a single time. The chain combines TRBV3-1 (or the pseudogene TRBV3-2) with TRBJ1-4; maybe TRBD1 (6 bases). Germline CDR1 and CDR2: LGHDT and YNNKEL (reference sequence). V shed 4 bases and J shed 11 bases, with 14 bases lying between them. CDR3 size: 13 residues. CDR3 DNA sequence: TGTGCCAGCAGCCCTATTGATCAGGGGAAACTGTTTTTT. This sequence encodes CASSPIDQGKLFF.

This chain joins TRBV4-1 and TRBJ2-5; maybe TRBD2 (5 bases). V lost 0 bases and J 4 bases, leaving 15 bases between the germline ends. The CDR3 runs to 16 residues. Germline V CDR1 and CDR2: MGHRA, YSYEKL. The CDR3 is CASSQDQVAPGETQYF. In DNA, the CDR3 is TGCGCCAGCAGCCAAGATCAGGTAGCGCCCGGAGAGACCCAGTACTTC.

This chain links TRBV5-1 with TRBJ1-1, with D perhaps matching TRBD1 (5 bases). The CDR3 extends over 11 amino acids. The germline V and J ends were trimmed by 3 bases and 12 bases, with 12 bases remaining between them. Germline-derived CDR1 and CDR2 are SGHRS and YFSETQ. The CDR3 is CASSWEGKTFF. DNA for the CDR3: TGCGCCAGCAGCTGGGAGGGGAAGACTTTCTTT. Filled out from reference TRBV5-1 and TRBJ1-1, the complete variable domain reads KAGVTQTPRYLIKTRGQQVTLSCSPISGHRSVSWYQQTPGQGLQFLFEYFSETQRNKGNFPGRFSGRQFSNSRSEMNVSTLELGDSALYLCASSWEGKTFFGQGTRLTVV.

The chain combines TRBV9 with TRBJ2-3; 9 positions agree with TRBD2. The CDR3 consists of 15 residues. From germline, CDR1 is SGDLS and CDR2 YYNGEE. Unmatched junction bases numbered 7, after V lost 4 bases and J lost 4 bases. The chain's CDR3 is CASSPRGGEADTQYF. For the CDR3, the DNA is TGTGCCAGCAGCCCTCGCGGGGGGGAGGCAGATACGCAGTATTTT.

The chain is built from TRBV3-1 (or the pseudogene TRBV3-2) and TRBJ2-3; D is unclear. The CDR3 covers 12 residues. V was shortened by 0 bases and J by 9 bases, with 7 bases between the two germline ends. CDR1 and CDR2 from the germline V gene are LGHDT and YNNKEL (reference sequence). The CDR3 is CASSQDIATQYF. The CDR3 DNA sequence: TGTGCCAGCAGCCAAGATATCGCAACGCAGTATTTT.

The chain links TRBV30 to TRBJ2-5; D is undetermined. The germline V and J ends were trimmed by 4 bases and 3 bases, with 12 bases remaining between them. Germline V lookup: CDR1 GTSNPN, CDR2 SVGIG (reference sequence). There are 13 residues in the CDR3. The CDR3 nucleotides are TGTGCCTGGACCAGCAGACCTAAAGAGACCCAGTACTTC. Its protein is CAWTSRPKETQYF.

V gene TRBV2 combines with J gene TRBJ2-2, with TRBD2 matching 7 bases. Germline-derived CDR1 and CDR2 are SNHLY and FYNNEI. V lost 6 bases and J lost 0; bases outside the gene matches: 7. The CDR3 consists of 16 residues. CDR3 nucleotides: TGTGCCAGCAGGGGGGAGGGGAGGACGAACACCGGGGAGCTGTTTTTT. Translated, it gives CASRGEGRTNTGELFF.

V usage is TRBV12-3 or TRBV12-4 and J usage is TRBJ2-4, with no clear D. There are 12 residues in the CDR3. With 6 bases removed from V and 5 bases from J, the gap between germline ends came to 8 bases. The chain's CDR3 is CASSRGQNIQYF. Here the CDR3 DNA reads TGTGCCAGCAGCCGCGGACAAAACATTCAGTACTTC.

The V and J genes are TRBV30 and TRBJ1-2; D gene ambiguous. The V gene lost 1 base and the J gene lost 8 bases, with 14 bases spanning the gap. CDR3 size: 13 residues. Germline CDR1 is GTSNPN and CDR2 is SVGIG (reference sequence). The CDR3 DNA reads as TGTGCCTGGAGTGATGGGGATTCGGAAGGCTACACCTTC. Its translation: CAWSDGDSEGYTF.

V and J are TRBV6-6 and TRBJ2-7; D is unresolved. This CDR3 spans 14 amino acids. Per germline, CDR1 MNHNY and CDR2 SVGAGI (reference sequence). V was clipped by 2 bases and J by 0 bases, with 8 bases between them. The CDR3 reads CASSYVGFSYEQYF. Here the CDR3 DNA reads TGTGCCAGCAGTTACGTCGGCTTCTCCTACGAGCAGTACTTC.

A single count supports this clone. The chain has TRBV5-4 and TRBJ2-5; maybe TRBD1 (6 bases). Trimming took 4 bases from V and 3 from J, leaving 13 bases between them. Looked up from germline, CDR1 is SGHNT and CDR2 is YYREEE (reference sequence). This CDR3 contains 14 residues. The chain's CDR3 is CASSLLGQEETQYF. Written as DNA, the CDR3 is TGTGCCAGCAGCCTATTGGGACAAGAAGAGACCCAGTACTTC.

The chain has TRBV5-1 and TRBJ2-7; possibly TRBD2 for D (5 bases). V was clipped by 4 bases and J by 4 bases, with 12 bases between them. From germline, CDR1 is SGHRS and CDR2 YFSETQ. The CDR3 spans 13 residues. The CDR3 sequence: CASSRDFGYEQYF. The CDR3 DNA sequence: TGCGCCAGCAGCCGGGATTTCGGGTACGAGCAGTACTTC.

The V gene is TRBV7-3, the J gene TRBJ2-3, with TRBD2 matching 8 bases. V lost 5 bases to trimming and J lost 5 bases; unmatched junction nucleotides: 12. Germline lookup yields CDR1 SGHTA and CDR2 FQGTGA. The CDR3 totals 16 residues. The CDR3 region is CASSLGAGVFRDTQYF. CDR3 DNA: TGTGCCAGCAGCCTAGGAGCGGGAGTTTTTAGAGATACGCAGTATTTT.

V usage is TRBV7-9 and J usage is TRBJ1-1; D is undetermined. Trimming removed 5 bases at V and 0 bases at J, with 10 bases between. The CDR3 runs to 14 residues. Germline V gives CDR1 SEHNR, CDR2 FQNEAQ (reference sequence). The DNA for the CDR3 is TGTGCCAGCAGCCCAAATAACATGAACACTGAAGCTTTCTTT. Amino acids: CASSPNNMNTEAFF.

The CDR3 DNA is TGTGCCAGCAGCCAAATGAGCGGTTCACCCCTCCACTTT. It specifies CASSQMSGSPLHF. This rearrangement joins TRBV3-1 (or the pseudogene TRBV3-2) to TRBJ1-6; no reliable D call. Trimming pared 2 bases from V and 9 bases from J, leaving 8 bases between. The V gene's germline CDR1 is LGHDT and CDR2 YNNKEL (reference sequence). The CDR3 totals 13 residues.

This chain joins TRBV27 and TRBJ1-5; 8 nucleotides align to TRBD1. This CDR3 is 14 amino acids long. Losses at the gene ends were 11 bases for V and 1 base for J; bases not matched to a gene: 7. The V gene's germline CDR1 is MNHEY and CDR2 SMNVEV (reference sequence). This chain's CDR3 is CAAGQGWSNQPQHF. The CDR3 bases are TGTGCCGCCGGACAGGGCTGGAGCAATCAGCCCCAGCATTTT.

The chain recombines TRBV3-1 (or the pseudogene TRBV3-2) with TRBJ2-7; D uncertain. V was clipped by 3 bases and J by 2 bases, with 2 bases between them. CDR3 length: 11 residues. The germline V gene has CDR1 LGHDT and CDR2 YNNKEL (reference sequence). The CDR3 bases are TGTGCCAGCAGCCACGCCTACGAGCAGTACTTC. It is translated as CASSHAYEQYF.

The chain couples TRBV5-4 to TRBJ2-7, with D possibly being TRBD1 (5 bases). From germline, CDR1 is SGHNT and CDR2 YYREEE (reference sequence). CDR3 length: 15 amino acids. Trimming left V 5 bases short and J 2 bases short, with 17 bases between. The CDR3 protein is CASSSWAGPPYEQYF. In nucleotides, the CDR3 is TGTGCCAGCAGTTCCTGGGCAGGGCCACCCTACGAGCAGTACTTC.

This chain uses TRBV4-3 with TRBJ2-1; 7 bases match TRBD2. This CDR3 spans 14 amino acids. From germline, CDR1 is LGHNA and CDR2 YSLEER. The V gene end was trimmed by 0 bases and the J gene end by 8 bases; junction bases not matched to a gene: 4. This chain's CDR3 is CASSQDQRDDEQFF. As DNA, the CDR3 is TGCGCCAGCAGCCAAGATCAGCGGGACGATGAGCAGTTCTTC.

J is TRBJ2-5 and V is TRBV5-4; D gene ambiguous. The CDR3 is 16 amino acids. Trimming pared 4 bases from V and 2 bases from J, leaving 18 bases between. Germline loops: CDR1 SGHNT, CDR2 YYREEE (reference sequence). CDR3 protein: CASSRGPGSVQETQYF. DNA of the CDR3: TGTGCCAGCAGCCGAGGCCCCGGGTCTGTTCAAGAGACCCAGTACTTC.

This chain connects TRBV21-1 to TRBJ2-7; TRBD2 was called by the table and not checked on the DNA. TRBV21-1 is given as a pseudogene. This CDR3 region has 16 residues. Here the CDR3 DNA reads TGTGCCAGCAGCAAAGGGGCTAGCGGGGGGTCCTACGAGCAGTACTTC. This codes for CASSKGASGGSYEQYF.